This TCR beta chain stems from a study of T cells in Graves' hyperthyroidism and ophthalmopathy. Criteria for exclusion of patients were uncontrolled infection, other autoimmune disease, pregnancy or lactation. There were TCR beta CDR3 regions amplified from RNA transcripts. HTBI primers were used for first-round RT-PCR of the TCR CDR3. MiXCR, run by TCRdb on the multiplex PCR reads, gives a single entry per CDR3 protein. The sample lists hundreds of thousands of distinct CDR3 sequences, over 35% occurring once. What was sequenced was blood. This clonotype was obtained from a man between 18 and 35 years old with Graves' hyperthyroidism.

The CDR3 DNA reads TGTGCCAGCAGCGTCGAGGTGGCGGGAATTGAAGCTTTCTTT. It is translated as CASSVEVAGIEAFF. This rearrangement joins TRBV7-9 to TRBJ1-1; D gene uncertain. Germline V CDR1 and CDR2: SEHNR, FQNEAQ (reference sequence). CDR3 length: 14 residues. The V gene lost 5 bases and the J gene lost 7 bases, with 17 bases spanning the gap.